The entry below gives a single TCR beta chain sequence along with its context. The data were taken from a study of blood T cell repertoires in COVID-19. This CDR3 comprises 17 residues. Germline lookup yields CDR1 SGHNT and CDR2 YYREEE (reference sequence). V shed 3 bases, J shed 4 bases, and the junction held 7 bases outside the gene matches. Authors' data handling: Reference gene primer amplification in the assay estimated nucleated cell counts. Produced via immunoSEQ multiplex PCR; TCRdb's table is partial and in-frame only. V and J calls and clone size come straight from that table; D and trimming were deduced from the DNA. Of more than 20,000 clones in the sample, roughly 82% are singletons; the top ten hold more than 25%.

The chain is built from TRBV5-4 and TRBJ2-5; TRBD2 agrees at 15 bases. This TCR derives from a human donor with active COVID-19. The donor label of this sample is uncertain. The sequenced material came from peripheral blood. CDR3 nucleotides: TGTGCCAGCAGCTCTTGGACTAGCGGGGGGGCCTTAGAGACCCAGTACTTC. Encoded protein: CASSSWTSGGALETQYF.